The 23 T cell receptor beta chains presented below share a single source sample, sequenced in a study of T cells and Merkel cell carcinoma outcomes. Data came from immunoSEQ multiplex PCR; TCRdb stores just in-frame clones and leaves some out. The sample holds 15,000 to 25,000 clones; about four fifths are singletons and the top ten take 3.1%. The sample consisted of tumor tissue from Merkel cell carcinoma. The source is a human donor with Merkel cell carcinoma.

V and J are TRBV9 and TRBJ2-3; TRBD2 is a possible D gene (6 bases). The CDR3 is made up of 14 amino acids. Germline V lookup: CDR1 SGDLS, CDR2 YYNGEE. V lost 4 bases and J 5 bases, leaving 14 bases between the germline ends. The CDR3: CASSFGTGEDTQYF. CDR3 coding DNA: TGTGCCAGCAGCTTCGGGACTGGAGAAGATACGCAGTATTTT.

The V and J genes are TRBV25-1 and TRBJ1-1; 9 bases are a match to TRBD1. With V trimmed by 6 bases and J by 3 bases, 5 bases remained unmatched. The CDR3 has 14 residues. CDR1 and CDR2 (germline): MGHDK, SYGVNS. The CDR3 DNA reads TGTGCCAGCAGGGGACAGGGCGGGTACACTGAAGCTTTCTTT. Translation: CASRGQGGYTEAFF.

The chain joins TRBV6-1 to TRBJ1-4; 9 bases fit TRBD1. This CDR3 comprises 17 residues. Germline V CDR1 and CDR2: MNHNS, SASEGT. The J segment lost 6 bases and the V segment lost 1 base, leaving 9 bases of the junction unmatched. CDR3 nucleotide sequence: TGTGCCAGCAGTGAAGAACGGACAGGGGTGCGGTATGAAAAACTGTTTTTT. This codes for CASSEERTGVRYEKLFF.

This chain joins TRBV29-1 and TRBJ2-1; the D is unclear. CDR1 and CDR2 (germline): SQVTM, ANQGSEA. The germline V and J ends were trimmed by 7 bases and 12 bases, with 13 bases remaining between them. This CDR3 is 10 amino acids long. The CDR3 coding sequence is TGCAGCGCCTTGGTGAGGAGGCAGTTCTTC. Its translation: CSALVRRQFF.

The gene calls are TRBV18 and TRBJ1-2; a weak D match, TRBD1 (5 bases). CDR1 is KGHSH and CDR2 is LQKENI in the germline V gene. The CDR3 runs to 15 residues. V was clipped by 3 bases and J by 4 bases, with 15 bases between them. DNA of the CDR3: TGTGCCAGCTCACCGATGGAGGGGATAATCTATGGCTACACCTTC. As protein: CASSPMEGIIYGYTF.

The rearrangement joins TRBV27 to TRBJ1-1, with 11 bases aligning to TRBD1. In germline, CDR1 is MNHEY, CDR2 SMNVEV (reference sequence). Trimming at V came to 8 bases and at J to 5 bases, leaving 4 bases not matched to a gene. This CDR3 comprises 13 residues. CDR3 amino acids: CASGDRGETEAFF. The CDR3 DNA follows: TGTGCCAGCGGGGACAGGGGGGAGACTGAAGCTTTCTTT.

V and J are TRBV7-3 and TRBJ1-2, with 7 bases that match TRBD1. CDR1 SGHTA and CDR2 FQGTGA come from the germline V gene. The CDR3 has 13 amino acids. With V trimmed by 5 bases and J by 4 bases, 4 bases remained unmatched. The CDR3 is CASSPGTAYGYTF. The CDR3 DNA follows: TGTGCCAGCAGCCCCGGGACAGCCTATGGCTACACCTTC.

In this sample, this clone turned up once. The chain uses TRBV5-1 and TRBJ2-7, with D perhaps TRBD1 (6 bases). This CDR3 spans 13 amino acids. Germline CDR1 SGHRS, CDR2 YFSETQ. V dropped 5 bases and J dropped 3 bases, with 12 bases sitting between them. CDR3 DNA: TGCGCCAGCAGTTCCGGGACAAACTACGAGCAGTACTTC. Translating gives CASSSGTNYEQYF.

The chain recombines TRBV11-2 with TRBJ2-7; D not resolved. The CDR3 is 14 amino acids. The germline gives CDR1 SGHAT, CDR2 FQNNGV. V was pared by 1 base and J by 3 bases, with 10 bases between. The CDR3 region is CASSLVGRNYEQYF. CDR3 DNA: TGTGCCAGCAGCTTAGTAGGCAGGAACTACGAGCAGTACTTC.

The gene calls are TRBV18 and TRBJ1-1, with TRBD1 matching 10 bases. This CDR3 has 15 residues. Trimming at V came to 4 bases and at J to 5 bases, leaving 7 bases not matched to a gene. Looked up from germline, CDR1 is KGHSH and CDR2 is LQKENI. The CDR3 spells CASSLTDRGQTEAFF. The CDR3 DNA is TGTGCCAGCTCACTGACCGACAGGGGGCAAACTGAAGCTTTCTTT.

As regards this clone: Being one base from a much bigger clone, this may be a read error. J is TRBJ2-1 and V is TRBV30; D ambiguous. Trimming removed 1 base at V and 1 base at J, with 8 bases between. CDR3 length equals 14 residues. Germline CDR1 reads GTSNPN; CDR2 reads SVGIG (reference sequence). CDR3 loop: CAWSGLVSYNEQFF. The CDR3 region has the DNA TGTGCCTGGAGTGGGCTAGTTTCCTACAATGAGCAGTTCTTC.

The chain uses TRBV18 and TRBJ2-5; the D is unclear. The CDR3 loop spans 15 amino acids. V was cut by 2 bases and J by 4 bases, with 14 bases left in between. The germline CDR1 and CDR2 sequences are KGHSH and LQKENI. Here the CDR3 DNA reads TGTGCCAGCTCACCAGCTTCAGGCGTGAGAGAGACCCAGTACTTC. This translates into CASSPASGVRETQYF.

V usage is TRBV6-5 and J usage is TRBJ1-4, with D tentatively TRBD1 (5 bases). Germline V CDR1 and CDR2: MNHEY, SVGAGI. CDR3 length: 14 residues. Trimming cost V 5 bases and J 13 bases, with 20 bases left between them. The CDR3 here is CASSPGYRGKRLFF. The CDR3 region has the DNA TGTGCCAGCAGTCCGGGTTATCGGGGGAAAAGACTGTTTTTT.

This chain uses TRBV15 with TRBJ2-5; D is perhaps TRBD1 (6 bases). The CDR3 runs to 15 residues. Trimming cost V 1 base and J 2 bases, with 11 bases left between them. Germline-derived CDR1 and CDR2 are LNHNV and YYDKDF (reference sequence). This CDR3 is CATSRGLRGQETQYF. The CDR3 nucleotides are TGTGCCACCAGCAGAGGGTTAAGGGGGCAAGAGACCCAGTACTTC.

V is TRBV13 and J is TRBJ2-5; D may correspond to TRBD1 or TRBD2 (5 bases each). Germline values: CDR1 PRHDT, CDR2 FYEKMQ (reference sequence). This CDR3 has 15 amino acids. With 0 bases removed from V and 3 bases from J, the gap between germline ends came to 11 bases. Here the CDR3 reads CASSLGLMGEETQYF. The DNA of the CDR3 is TGTGCCAGCAGCTTAGGCCTAATGGGGGAAGAGACCCAGTACTTC.

V and J are TRBV6-5 and TRBJ2-7, with D hard to call. The CDR3 contains 13 residues. CDR1 is MNHEY and CDR2 is SVGAGI in the germline V gene. The V end was cut by 6 bases, the J end by 6 bases, with 15 bases between. DNA for the CDR3: TGTGCCAGCAGAAACCCTAGTTCTGCCGAGCAGTACTTC. As protein: CASRNPSSAEQYF.

This clone was picked up one time. The chain uses TRBV4-2 and TRBJ2-3, with 12 bases aligning to TRBD2. The germline V gene encodes CDR1 LGHNA and CDR2 YNFKEQ. CDR3 length equals 17 residues. The V segment lost 3 bases and the J segment 7 bases; nucleotides outside the gene matches: 11. The CDR3: CASSQLSGTSGWYTQYF. CDR3 nucleotides: TGTGCCAGCAGCCAGTTGAGCGGGACTAGCGGGTGGTATACGCAGTATTTT.

The rearrangement joins TRBV30 to TRBJ1-1; D remains ambiguous. This CDR3 is built from 16 residues. Germline V lookup: CDR1 GTSNPN, CDR2 SVGIG (reference sequence). V was trimmed by 5 bases and J by 1 base, leaving 20 bases between them. The CDR3 here is CAWCFSWEAGNTEAFF. The CDR3 DNA reads TGTGCCTGGTGTTTTAGTTGGGAGGCGGGGAACACTGAAGCTTTCTTT.

The chain is built from TRBV18 and TRBJ2-7; 9 nucleotides match TRBD2. This CDR3 contains 14 residues. V gave up 2 bases and J gave up 4 bases; unmatched junction bases: 3. Germline-derived CDR1 and CDR2 are KGHSH and LQKENI. CDR3 amino acids: CASSPSSGSYEQYF. The CDR3 DNA follows: TGTGCCAGCTCACCAAGTAGCGGGAGTTACGAGCAGTACTTC.

The chain couples TRBV13 to TRBJ2-7; D not certain. With 0 bases removed from V and 2 bases from J, the gap between germline ends came to 8 bases. Germline V CDR1 and CDR2: PRHDT, FYEKMQ (reference sequence). The length of the CDR3 is 14 residues. CDR3 amino acids: CASSLGLIAYEQYF. The CDR3 DNA sequence: TGTGCCAGCAGCTTAGGACTCATTGCCTACGAGCAGTACTTC.

The gene calls are TRBV12-1 and TRBJ1-5. TRBV12-1 is marked as a pseudogene. The CDR3 spans 12 residues. The CDR3 spells CASSFSGQPQHF. The CDR3 DNA sequence: TGTGCCAGCAGCTTTTCGGGTCAGCCCCAGCATTTT.

This sequence joins TRBV30 and TRBJ2-5; D gene uncertain. Germline values: CDR1 GTSNPN, CDR2 SVGIG (reference sequence). Between the trimmed V and J ends, which lost 0 bases and 5 bases, there was a span of 19 bases. The CDR3 is made up of 16 amino acids. The CDR3 reads CAWSVLSFTWRETQYF. In DNA form, the CDR3 reads TGTGCCTGGAGTGTACTCTCTTTCACGTGGCGGGAGACCCAGTACTTC.

J is TRBJ2-5 and V is TRBV19; D ambiguous. Germline CDR1 LNHDA, CDR2 SQIVND (reference sequence). V lost 3 bases and J lost 5, with 7 bases in between. This CDR3 contains 12 residues. The CDR3, as DNA: TGTGCCAGTAGTATGATTTCTGAGACCCAGTACTTC. Translated: CASSMISETQYF. Drawing the rest from reference TRBV19 and TRBJ2-5, the complete variable domain is DGGITQSPKYLFRKEGQNVTLSCEQNLNHDAMYWYRQDPGQGLRLIYYSQIVNDFQKGDIAEGYSVSREKKESFPLTVTSAQKNPTAFYLCASSMISETQYFGPGTRLLVL.